Shown below are 26 T cell receptor beta chains from a single sample sequenced in a study of OX40 agonist ivuxolimab in advanced cancers. Generated by immunoSEQ multiplex PCR, the TCRdb table keeps only in-frame clones and is missing some. The sample records 65,000 to 95,000 clones, roughly 84% being singletons. The sequences come from CD4+ or CD8+ T cells sorted from blood, collected in a trial of the OX40 agonist ivuxolimab. These receptors were collected from an adult with an advanced solid tumor such as melanoma, head and neck, liver or kidney cancer.

This clone was observed a few times. The chain employs TRBV6-1 and TRBJ2-3; D is undetermined. Germline V lookup: CDR1 MNHNS, CDR2 SASEGT. This CDR3 is 14 amino acids long. Deletions cut 0 bases from V and 3 bases from J, with 7 bases between. The CDR3 nucleotides are TGTGCCAGCAGTGAAGCTCTCGCGACAGATACGCAGTATTTT. Its protein is CASSEALATDTQYF.

The chain carries TRBV5-4 and TRBJ2-5; D is tentatively TRBD1 or TRBD2 (5 bases each). V lost 2 bases and J 4 bases, leaving 9 bases between the germline ends. The CDR3 consists of 13 residues. The V gene's germline CDR1 is SGHNT and CDR2 YYREEE (reference sequence). The DNA of the CDR3 is TGTGCCAGCAGCTTTGAGGGACGAGAGACCCAGTACTTC. The encoded protein is CASSFEGRETQYF. Based on the CDR3 plus reference TRBV5-4 and TRBJ2-5, the full variable domain is ETGVTQSPTHLIKTRGQQVTLRCSSQSGHNTVSWYQQALGQGPQFIFQYYREEENGRGNFPPRFSGLQFPNYSSELNVNALELDDSALYLCASSFEGRETQYFGPGTRLLVL.

J is TRBJ2-1 and V is TRBV19; no clear D gene. CDR3 length: 12 residues. V was pared by 3 bases and J by 6 bases, with 6 bases between. Germline CDR1 and CDR2: LNHDA and SQIVND (reference sequence). CDR3 region: CASSIKGNEQFF. DNA of the CDR3: TGTGCCAGTAGTATTAAGGGCAATGAGCAGTTCTTC.

The rearrangement joins TRBV2 to TRBJ2-5; 9 positions agree with TRBD2. V lost 5 bases to trimming and J lost 1 base; unmatched junction nucleotides: 5. Germline V CDR1 and CDR2: SNHLY, FYNNEI. The CDR3 totals 15 residues. The CDR3 nucleotides read TGTGCCAGCAGTTTAGCGGGAGAGGGCCAAGAGACCCAGTACTTC. Its protein is CASSLAGEGQETQYF.

This chain joins TRBV19 and TRBJ1-4; D possibly corresponds to TRBD1 (5 bases). Trimming shortened V by 5 bases and J by 4 bases, and 14 bases separated the two germline ends. Looked up from germline, CDR1 is LNHDA and CDR2 is SQIVND (reference sequence). The CDR3 is made up of 15 amino acids. The CDR3 nucleotides are TGTGCCAGTAGTTTACGGGACGCTCATAATGAAAAACTGTTTTTT. Protein: CASSLRDAHNEKLFF.

The gene calls are TRBV7-2 and TRBJ2-1, with D maybe TRBD1 (6 bases). Germline lookup yields CDR1 SGHTA and CDR2 FQGNSA. The CDR3 is made up of 15 amino acids. V shed 7 bases and J shed 4 bases, with 17 bases lying between them. CDR3 protein: CASNNQLDRYNEQFF. As DNA, the CDR3 is TGTGCCAGCAATAACCAACTGGACAGATACAATGAGCAGTTCTTC.

The V call is TRBV19, the J call TRBJ2-2, with 10 bases that match TRBD1. CDR1 and CDR2 (germline): LNHDA, SQIVND (reference sequence). The CDR3 is made up of 15 amino acids. J gave up 4 bases and V 7 bases, and 6 bases lay outside the gene matches. CDR3: CASTRDRGPTGELFF. DNA of the CDR3: TGTGCCAGTACCCGGGACAGGGGCCCCACCGGGGAGCTGTTTTTT.

This chain connects TRBV19 to TRBJ2-1, with 9 bases fitting TRBD2. This CDR3 spans 12 amino acids. J was trimmed by 14 bases and V by 7 bases; bases with no gene match: 9. Germline CDR1 reads LNHDA; CDR2 reads SQIVND (reference sequence). CDR3 in amino acids: CASKDPGLAKFF. The CDR3 bases are TGTGCCAGTAAAGATCCGGGACTAGCTAAGTTCTTC.

The chain carries TRBV7-9 and TRBJ1-5; TRBD1 matches 11 bases. With 4 bases clipped from V and 4 bases from J, the junction kept 0 bases outside the gene matches. Germline V gene data show CDR1 as SEHNR and CDR2 as FQNEAQ (reference sequence). The CDR3 loop spans 14 amino acids. This CDR3 is CASSWDRGNQPQHF. CDR3 in DNA: TGTGCCAGCAGCTGGGACAGGGGGAATCAGCCCCAGCATTTT.

In its sample, this clone was seen once. V is TRBV28 and J is TRBJ2-7; a weak D match, TRBD2 (6 bases). The germline gives CDR1 MDHEN, CDR2 SYDVKM. The CDR3 sequence is 13 residues long. Between the trimmed V and J ends, which lost 7 bases and 5 bases, there was a span of 15 bases. DNA of the CDR3: TGTGCCAGCACCAGGACTATTGGCAACGAGCAGTACTTC. It translates to CASTRTIGNEQYF. Looking up the rest from reference TRBV28 and TRBJ2-7 gives the full variable domain: DVKVTQSSRYLVKRTGEKVFLECVQDMDHENMFWYRQDPGLGLRLIYFSYDVKMKEKGDIPEGYSVSREKKERFSLILESASTNQTSMYLCASTRTIGNEQYFGPGTRLTVT.

There are a few counts of this clone. CDR3 region: CASSGMGLAFF. The CDR3 bases are TGTGCCAGCAGCGGTATGGGGTTGGCTTTCTTT. The chain links TRBV11-1 to TRBJ1-1; the D is unclear. The CDR3 length is 11 residues. Trimming removed 5 bases from V and 11 bases from J, with 12 bases in between. In germline, CDR1 is SGHAT, CDR2 FQDESV (reference sequence).

The V call is TRBV28, the J call TRBJ1-2; unclear D gene. CDR3 size: 11 residues. The germline V gene encodes CDR1 MDHEN and CDR2 SYDVKM. With 4 bases removed from V and 4 bases from J, the gap between germline ends came to 4 bases. The CDR3, as DNA: TGTGCCAGCAGTTCCCTCTATGGCTACACCTTC. Translation gives CASSSLYGYTF.

A few counts support this clone. The chain is built from TRBV30 and TRBJ2-7; possibly TRBD1 for D (6 bases). Trimming took off 0 bases at V and 2 bases at J, with 14 bases between the two ends. The CDR3 sequence is 15 residues long. Per the germline V gene, CDR1 is GTSNPN and CDR2 is SVGIG (reference sequence). CDR3 nucleotides: TGTGCCTGGAGTGTACGAGGGGGTGCCCCCTACGAGCAGTACTTC. This codes for CAWSVRGGAPYEQYF.

The rearrangement joins TRBV5-3 to TRBJ2-7; TRBD1 agrees at 9 bases. TRBV5-3 is marked as an open reading frame, function uncertain. The CDR3 extends over 13 amino acids. Germline trimming cut 8 bases from V and 7 bases from J; bases unmatched to any gene: 10. The CDR3 DNA reads as TGTGCCAGCAGTCGGGACAGGGCTGGGGAGCAGTACTTC. It specifies CASSRDRAGEQYF.

The J gene is TRBJ2-1, the V gene TRBV2; unclear D gene. CDR3 length: 15 residues. Germline loops: CDR1 SNHLY, CDR2 FYNNEI. Trimming took 5 bases from V and 5 from J, leaving 16 bases between them. The CDR3 protein is CASSPPPLPNNEQFF. CDR3 bases: TGTGCCAGCAGTCCCCCCCCGCTACCGAACAATGAGCAGTTCTTC.

The genes are TRBV14 and TRBJ2-3, with D possibly TRBD2 on 5 matching bases. CDR1 and CDR2 from the germline V gene are SGHDN and FVKESK. V was pared by 0 bases and J by 9 bases, with 16 bases between. The CDR3 is 15 residues long. This chain's CDR3 is CASSQEAPGRGTQYF. The CDR3 DNA is TGTGCCAGCAGCCAAGAGGCCCCTGGTAGAGGGACGCAGTATTTT.

The genes are TRBV2 and TRBJ1-5; TRBD1 matches at 8 bases. This CDR3 has 15 residues. Trimming removed 6 bases from V and 2 bases from J; junction bases left unmatched: 6. Germline V gives CDR1 SNHLY, CDR2 FYNNEI. CDR3 region: CASRTSGGRNQPQHF. The CDR3 region has the DNA TGTGCCAGCAGAACTTCAGGGGGCCGCAATCAGCCCCAGCATTTT.

This rearrangement joins TRBV28 to TRBJ2-4, with D possibly being TRBD1 (6 bases). The germline gives CDR1 MDHEN, CDR2 SYDVKM. The CDR3 sequence is 17 residues long. V lost 4 bases, J lost 4 bases, and 20 bases lay in between. The CDR3 sequence: CASSSLQGVVQKNIQYF. In nucleotides, the CDR3 is TGTGCCAGCAGTTCATTACAGGGCGTCGTACAGAAAAACATTCAGTACTTC.

The chain has TRBV2 and TRBJ1-5; no clear D. The CDR3 has 14 amino acids. V gave up 7 bases and J gave up 5 bases, with 15 bases separating them. Germline V gene sequence: CDR1 SNHLY, CDR2 FYNNEI. The DNA for the CDR3 is TGTGCCAGCACCGCTTCTTATGGTTATCAGCCCCAGCATTTT. Translated: CASTASYGYQPQHF.

The genes are TRBV4-2 and TRBJ2-1, with TRBD2 matching over 15 bases. In germline, CDR1 is LGHNA, CDR2 YNFKEQ. V shed 5 bases, J shed 4 bases, and the junction held 6 bases outside the gene matches. The CDR3 is 17 residues long. CDR3 in DNA: TGTGCCAGCAGCAAAGGAGGGACTAGCGGGGGGTACAATGAGCAGTTCTTC. Translated, it gives CASSKGGTSGGYNEQFF.

CDR3 loop: CASSLTGLAGGLYEQYF. Written as DNA, the CDR3 is TGCGCCAGCAGCCTAACAGGACTAGCGGGGGGCCTTTACGAGCAGTACTTC. The genes are TRBV5-1 and TRBJ2-7; TRBD2 matches 14 bases. The CDR3 extends over 17 amino acids. Trimming cost V 4 bases and J 4 bases; bases outside gene matches: 10. CDR1 SGHRS and CDR2 YFSETQ come from the germline V gene.

J is TRBJ1-1 and V is TRBV6-1; D is ambiguous. V lost 8 bases and J lost 1, with 14 bases in between. From germline, CDR1 is MNHNS and CDR2 SASEGT. This CDR3 spans 14 amino acids. CDR3 in DNA: TGTGCCAGCGGGAGGCCGCCCTCGAACACTGAAGCTTTCTTT. It translates to CASGRPPSNTEAFF.

This rearrangement joins TRBV14 to TRBJ1-2, with no clear D. In germline, CDR1 is SGHDN, CDR2 FVKESK. This CDR3 region has 13 residues. The V gene lost 0 bases and the J gene lost 4 bases, with 6 bases spanning the gap. CDR3 DNA sequence: TGTGCCAGCAGCCAAGACCCAGCCTATGGCTACACCTTC. Its translation is CASSQDPAYGYTF.

The rearrangement uses TRBV7-2 and TRBJ1-5; perhaps TRBD1 as D (6 bases). V was pared by 1 base and J by 3 bases, with 13 bases between. The CDR3 is made up of 16 amino acids. Per the germline V gene, CDR1 is SGHTA and CDR2 is FQGNSA. The CDR3, as DNA: TGTGCCAGCAGCTTAGAAGGGGCAGGGGTCAATCAGCCCCAGCATTTT. Amino acid sequence: CASSLEGAGVNQPQHF.

The V and J genes are TRBV18 and TRBJ2-2, with 8 positions matching TRBD1. The ends lost 2 bases at V and 5 bases at J; junction bases unmatched: 7. The germline V gene encodes CDR1 KGHSH and CDR2 LQKENI. The CDR3 totals 16 residues. For the CDR3, the DNA is TGTGCCAGCTCACCAGAGGGGCAGGGGGCGACCGGGGAGCTGTTTTTT. This translates into CASSPEGQGATGELFF. The entire variable domain, with the rest obtained from reference TRBV18 and TRBJ2-2, is as follows: NAGVMQNPRHLVRRRGQEARLRCSPMKGHSHVYWYRQLPEEGLKFMVYLQKENIIDESGMPKERFSAEFPKEGPSILRIQQVVRGDSAAYFCASSPEGQGATGELFFGEGSRLTVL.

This clone appeared once. The rearrangement joins TRBV7-2 to TRBJ2-3; no reliable D call. This CDR3 is 13 amino acids long. Trimming removed 4 bases from V and 6 bases from J, with 11 bases in between. Germline assignment: CDR1 SGHTA and CDR2 FQGNSA. This CDR3 reads CASSSGRRDTQYF. CDR3 bases: TGTGCCAGCAGCTCCGGACGACGTGATACGCAGTATTTT.